This is a list of T cell receptor beta chains from one sample in a study of blood T cell repertoires in COVID-19. The assay was immunoSEQ multiplex PCR, and TCRdb's table has in-frame clones only and misses some. The sample has 250,000 to 300,000 clones, around nine tenths seen once; the top ten hold about 2%. Sequencing was performed on PBMCs or T cells enriched from blood (not recorded which). Receptors originate from a woman between 55 and 75 years old who had recovered from COVID-19. Each CDR3 is given with its conserved first and last residue. Fields, in order: V gene, J gene, clone size, D gene, CDR3 protein, CDR3 DNA. A D gene is named only where the DNA matches it firmly. A clone size is listed for some rows: how often the clone was seen (once, few, many), or a class if it is expanded.

TRBV5-1	TRBJ2-1	NA	NA	CASSLGVGQYNEQFF	TGCGCCAGCAGCTTGGGAGTCGGACAGTACAATGAGCAGTTCTTC
TRBV7-2	TRBJ2-5	NA	TRBD2	CASSSRLAGGLETQYF	TGTGCCAGCAGCTCCAGACTAGCGGGAGGGTTGGAGACCCAGTACTTC
TRBV2	TRBJ2-1	NA	TRBD1	CASSGTGGDEQFF	TGTGCCAGCAGCGGGACAGGGGGGGATGAGCAGTTCTTC
TRBV2	TRBJ2-1	NA	NA	CASRIRTAPNNEQFF	TGTGCCAGCAGGATCCGGACTGCACCGAACAATGAGCAGTTCTTC
TRBV18	TRBJ1-2	NA	NA	CASSVDSLASYGYTF	TGTGCCAGCTCAGTGGACAGTCTCGCTTCCTATGGCTACACCTTC
TRBV6-5	TRBJ1-5	NA	NA	CASTVGRGNQPQHF	TGTGCCAGCACCGTAGGACGGGGAAATCAGCCCCAGCATTTT
TRBV25-1	TRBJ2-7	NA	NA	CASTWDKSYEQYF	TGTGCCAGCACCTGGGACAAGTCCTACGAGCAGTACTTC
TRBV14	TRBJ2-7	NA	TRBD2	CASSLAGAVFYEQYF	TGTGCCAGCAGCCTAGCGGGAGCCGTTTTCTACGAGCAGTACTTC
TRBV2	TRBJ2-3	NA	TRBD2	CASSDIAGHPDTQYF	TGTGCCAGCAGTGATATAGCGGGGCATCCAGATACGCAGTATTTT
TRBV23-1	TRBJ1-5	once	NA	CASQGYSNQPQHF	TGCGCCTCCCAGGGTTATAGCAATCAGCCCCAGCATTTT
TRBV12-3/TRBV12-4	TRBJ1-2	NA	NA	CASMRDLGGYTF	TGTGCCAGCATGAGAGACTTGGGTGGCTACACCTTC
TRBV28	TRBJ2-2	once	NA	CASSLWMAGDTGELFF	TGTGCCAGCAGTTTATGGATGGCAGGGGACACCGGGGAGCTGTTTTTT
TRBV19	TRBJ2-7	NA	TRBD2	CASSSGGPYEQYF	TGTGCCAGTAGTAGCGGGGGGCCCTACGAGCAGTACTTC
TRBV9	TRBJ1-2	NA	NA	CASSVDRRGYNYGYTF	TGTGCCAGCAGCGTAGATCGGAGGGGTTATAACTATGGCTACACCTTC
TRBV5-4	TRBJ1-5	NA	TRBD1	CASSLGTGGDQPQHF	TGTGCCAGCAGCCTAGGGACAGGGGGGGATCAGCCCCAGCATTTT
TRBV2	TRBJ2-2	NA	NA	CASSETYTGELFF	TGTGCCAGCAGTGAAACTTACACCGGGGAGCTGTTTTTT
TRBV10-1	TRBJ1-1	once	NA	CASSESGGVGATEAFF	TGCGCCAGCAGTGAATCCGGGGGTGTCGGCGCCACTGAAGCTTTCTTT
TRBV7-3	TRBJ2-7	NA	NA	CASSLGQEGGIPEQYF	TGTGCCAGCAGCTTAGGACAGGAGGGTGGGATACCTGAGCAGTACTTC
TRBV3-1/TRBV3-2	TRBJ2-5	NA	NA	CASSQDLVETAQETQYF	TGTGCCAGCAGCCAAGATCTTGTTGAAACAGCCCAAGAGACCCAGTACTTC